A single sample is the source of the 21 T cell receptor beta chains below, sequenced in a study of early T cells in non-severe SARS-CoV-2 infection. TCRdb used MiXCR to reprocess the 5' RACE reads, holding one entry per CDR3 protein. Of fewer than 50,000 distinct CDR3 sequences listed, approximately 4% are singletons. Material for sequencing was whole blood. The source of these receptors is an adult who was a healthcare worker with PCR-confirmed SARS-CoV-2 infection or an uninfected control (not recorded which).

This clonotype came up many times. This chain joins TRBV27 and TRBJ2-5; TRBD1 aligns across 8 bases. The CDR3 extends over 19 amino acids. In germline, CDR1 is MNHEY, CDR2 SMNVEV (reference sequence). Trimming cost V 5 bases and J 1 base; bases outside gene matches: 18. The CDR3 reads CASSPRTGFLGRSQETQYF. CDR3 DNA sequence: TGTGCCAGCAGTCCCCGGACAGGGTTCCTCGGCAGGTCCCAAGAGACCCAGTACTTC.

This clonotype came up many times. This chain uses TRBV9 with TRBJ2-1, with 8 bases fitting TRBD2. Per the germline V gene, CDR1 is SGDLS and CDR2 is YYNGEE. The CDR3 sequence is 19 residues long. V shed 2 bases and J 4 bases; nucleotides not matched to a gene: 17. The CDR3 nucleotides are TGTGCCAGCAGCGTTAGCGGGACTTTAGCTTACCCCCCTTACAATGAGCAGTTCTTC. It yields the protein CASSVSGTLAYPPYNEQFF.

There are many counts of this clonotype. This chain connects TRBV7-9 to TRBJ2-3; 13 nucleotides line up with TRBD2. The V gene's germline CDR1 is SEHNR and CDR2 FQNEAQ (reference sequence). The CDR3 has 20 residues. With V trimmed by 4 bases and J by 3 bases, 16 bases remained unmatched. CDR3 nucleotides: TGTGCCAGCAGCTCCCCCTTCGGACTAGCGGGAGAAAGTTGGACAGATACGCAGTATTTT. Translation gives CASSSPFGLAGESWTDTQYF.

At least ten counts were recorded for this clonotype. The CDR3 is CASSLDRGSKNIQYF. The CDR3 coding sequence is TGTGCCAGCAGCTTAGATAGGGGTTCCAAAAACATTCAGTACTTC. V gene TRBV7-2 combines with J gene TRBJ2-4; tentative D call: TRBD1 (5 bases). The CDR3 has 15 amino acids. Germline CDR1 is SGHTA and CDR2 is FQGNSA. Deletions cut 1 base from V and 2 bases from J, with 9 bases between.

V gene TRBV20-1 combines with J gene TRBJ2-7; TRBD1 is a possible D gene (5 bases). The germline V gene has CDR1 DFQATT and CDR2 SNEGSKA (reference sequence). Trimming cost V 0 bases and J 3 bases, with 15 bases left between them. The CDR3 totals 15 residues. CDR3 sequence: CSARDHHTGDYEQYF. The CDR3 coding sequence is TGCAGTGCTAGAGATCACCACACAGGAGACTACGAGCAGTACTTC.

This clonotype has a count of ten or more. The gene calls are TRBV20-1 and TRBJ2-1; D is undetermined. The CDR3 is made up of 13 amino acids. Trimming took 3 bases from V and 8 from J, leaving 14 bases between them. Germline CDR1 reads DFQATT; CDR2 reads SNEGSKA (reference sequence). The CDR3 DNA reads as TGCAGTGCTAGCCTGGCCCGTGGCGATGAGCAGTTCTTC. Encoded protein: CSASLARGDEQFF.

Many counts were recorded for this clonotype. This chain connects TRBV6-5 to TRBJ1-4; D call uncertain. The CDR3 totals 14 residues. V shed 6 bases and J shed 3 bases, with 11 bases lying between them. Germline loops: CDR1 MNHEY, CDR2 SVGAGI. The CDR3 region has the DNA TGTGCCAGCAGATACGACACATCTAATGAAAAACTGTTTTTT. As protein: CASRYDTSNEKLFF.

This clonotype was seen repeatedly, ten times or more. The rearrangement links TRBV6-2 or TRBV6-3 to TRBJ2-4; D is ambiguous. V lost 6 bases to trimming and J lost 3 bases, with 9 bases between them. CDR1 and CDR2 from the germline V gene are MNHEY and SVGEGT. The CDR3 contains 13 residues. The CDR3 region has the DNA TGTGCCAGCAGAGTAGGTAACAAAAACATTCAGTACTTC. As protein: CASRVGNKNIQYF.

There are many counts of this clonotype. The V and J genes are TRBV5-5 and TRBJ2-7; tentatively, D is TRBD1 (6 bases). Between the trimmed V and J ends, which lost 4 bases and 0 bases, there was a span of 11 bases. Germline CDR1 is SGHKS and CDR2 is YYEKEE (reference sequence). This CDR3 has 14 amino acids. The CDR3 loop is CASSTRDNSYEQYF. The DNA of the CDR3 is TGTGCCAGCAGCACCCGGGACAACTCCTACGAGCAGTACTTC.

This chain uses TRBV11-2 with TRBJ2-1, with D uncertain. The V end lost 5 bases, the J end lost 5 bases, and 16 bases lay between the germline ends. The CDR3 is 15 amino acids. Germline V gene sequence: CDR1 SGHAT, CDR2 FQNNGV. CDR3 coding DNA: TGTGCCAGCAGCCCTCTATCGGGTCGGGACAATGAGCAGTTCTTC. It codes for CASSPLSGRDNEQFF.

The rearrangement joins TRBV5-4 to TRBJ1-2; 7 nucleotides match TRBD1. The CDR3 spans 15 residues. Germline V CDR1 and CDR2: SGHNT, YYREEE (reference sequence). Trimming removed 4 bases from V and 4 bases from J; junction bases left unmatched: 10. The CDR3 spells CASSPSPGTAYGYTF. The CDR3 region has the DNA TGTGCCAGCAGCCCGAGTCCCGGGACAGCCTATGGCTACACCTTC. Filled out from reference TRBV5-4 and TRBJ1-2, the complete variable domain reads ETGVTQSPTHLIKTRGQQVTLRCSSQSGHNTVSWYQQALGQGPQFIFQYYREEENGRGNFPPRFSGLQFPNYSSELNVNALELDDSALYLCASSPSPGTAYGYTFGSGTRLTVV.

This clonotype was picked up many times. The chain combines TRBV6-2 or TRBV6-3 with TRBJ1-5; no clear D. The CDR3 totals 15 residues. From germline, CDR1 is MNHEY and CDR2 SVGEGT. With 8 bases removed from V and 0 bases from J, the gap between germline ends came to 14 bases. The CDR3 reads CASSPGGVSNQPQHF. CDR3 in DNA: TGTGCCAGCTCTCCCGGTGGGGTTAGCAATCAGCCCCAGCATTTT.

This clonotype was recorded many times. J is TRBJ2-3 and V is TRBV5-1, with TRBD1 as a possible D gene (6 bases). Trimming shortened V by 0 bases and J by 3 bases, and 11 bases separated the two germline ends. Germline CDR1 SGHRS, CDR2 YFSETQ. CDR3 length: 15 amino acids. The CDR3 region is CASSLAGQKTDTQYF. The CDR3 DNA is TGCGCCAGCAGCTTGGCTGGACAGAAAACAGATACGCAGTATTTT.

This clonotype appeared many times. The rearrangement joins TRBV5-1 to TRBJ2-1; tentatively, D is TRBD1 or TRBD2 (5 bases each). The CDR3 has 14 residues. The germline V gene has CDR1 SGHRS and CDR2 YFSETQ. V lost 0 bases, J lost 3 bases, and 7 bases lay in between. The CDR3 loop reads CASSLGDGYNEQFF. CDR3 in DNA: TGCGCCAGCAGCTTGGGGGACGGCTACAATGAGCAGTTCTTC.

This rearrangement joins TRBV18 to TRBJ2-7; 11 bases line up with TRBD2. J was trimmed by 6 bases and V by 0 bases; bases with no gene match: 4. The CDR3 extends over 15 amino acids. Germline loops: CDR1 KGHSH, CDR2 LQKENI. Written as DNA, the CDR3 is TGTGCCAGCTCACCACCGTCGGGACTAGCGGCCGAGCAGTACTTC. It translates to CASSPPSGLAAEQYF.

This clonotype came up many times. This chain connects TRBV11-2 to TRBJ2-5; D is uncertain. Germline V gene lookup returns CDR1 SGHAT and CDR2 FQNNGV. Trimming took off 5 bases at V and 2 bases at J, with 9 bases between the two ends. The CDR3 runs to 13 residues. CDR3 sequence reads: CASSPYAQETQYF. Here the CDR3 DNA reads TGTGCCAGCAGCCCATACGCTCAAGAGACCCAGTACTTC.

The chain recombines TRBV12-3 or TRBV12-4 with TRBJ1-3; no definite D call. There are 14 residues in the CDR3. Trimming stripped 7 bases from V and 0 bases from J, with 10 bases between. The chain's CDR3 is CASTLRSSGNTIYF. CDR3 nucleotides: TGTGCCAGCACCCTAAGAAGCTCTGGAAACACCATATATTTT.

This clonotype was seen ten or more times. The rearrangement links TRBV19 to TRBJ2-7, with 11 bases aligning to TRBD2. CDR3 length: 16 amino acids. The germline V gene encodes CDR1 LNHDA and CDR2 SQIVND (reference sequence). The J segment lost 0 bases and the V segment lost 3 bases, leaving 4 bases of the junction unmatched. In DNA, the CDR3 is TGTGCCAGTAGTATTACCGGGACTAGCGGCTCCTACGAGCAGTACTTC. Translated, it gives CASSITGTSGSYEQYF.

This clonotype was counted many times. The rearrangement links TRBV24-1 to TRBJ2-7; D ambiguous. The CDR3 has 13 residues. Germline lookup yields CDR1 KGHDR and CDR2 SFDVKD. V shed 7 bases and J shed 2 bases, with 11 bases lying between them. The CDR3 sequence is CATRNGPTYEQYF. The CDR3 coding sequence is TGTGCCACCAGGAATGGTCCGACCTACGAGCAGTACTTC.

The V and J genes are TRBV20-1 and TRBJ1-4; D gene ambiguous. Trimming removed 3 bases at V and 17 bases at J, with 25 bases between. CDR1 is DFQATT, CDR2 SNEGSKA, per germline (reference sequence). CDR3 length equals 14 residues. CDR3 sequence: CSARDPRGKDGLFF. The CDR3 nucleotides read TGCAGTGCTAGGGACCCGAGAGGGAAGGATGGCCTTTTTTTT.

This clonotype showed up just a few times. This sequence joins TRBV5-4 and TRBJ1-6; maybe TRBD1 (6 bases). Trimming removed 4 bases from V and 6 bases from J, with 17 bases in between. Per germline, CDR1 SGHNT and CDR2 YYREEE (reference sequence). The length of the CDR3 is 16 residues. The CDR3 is CASSVGQAFLNSPLHF. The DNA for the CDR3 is TGTGCCAGCAGCGTGGGACAAGCATTTCTTAATTCACCCCTCCACTTT.